This TCR beta chain comes out of a study of CD8+CD57+ T cells in acquired aplastic anemia. Patients who underwent sequencing had shown CD8+CD57+ cell expansion by flow cytometry. Severe acquired aplastic anemia was present in all patients. There are 16 residues in the CDR3. With 3 bases clipped from V and 5 bases from J, the junction kept 9 bases outside the gene matches. In germline, CDR1 is SGHDN, CDR2 FVKESK. It was genomic DNA that served as the template for profiling TCR beta VDJ and CDR3. TCRdb re-called the reads through MiXCR, storing one row per CDR3 protein. Seen here are 300,000 or so distinct CDR3 sequences, under 60% observed once, and the top ten hold approximately 1.2%.

This clonotype was obtained from a human donor with aplastic anemia. The specimen sequenced was sorted CD4+, CD8+, or CD8+CD57+ T cells (not recorded which) from PBMCs. The chain links TRBV14 to TRBJ2-5, with 10 bases matching TRBD2. The CDR3 here is CASSHASGRGEETQYF. The DNA for the CDR3 is TGTGCCAGCAGCCACGCTAGCGGGAGAGGGGAGGAGACCCAGTACTTC.